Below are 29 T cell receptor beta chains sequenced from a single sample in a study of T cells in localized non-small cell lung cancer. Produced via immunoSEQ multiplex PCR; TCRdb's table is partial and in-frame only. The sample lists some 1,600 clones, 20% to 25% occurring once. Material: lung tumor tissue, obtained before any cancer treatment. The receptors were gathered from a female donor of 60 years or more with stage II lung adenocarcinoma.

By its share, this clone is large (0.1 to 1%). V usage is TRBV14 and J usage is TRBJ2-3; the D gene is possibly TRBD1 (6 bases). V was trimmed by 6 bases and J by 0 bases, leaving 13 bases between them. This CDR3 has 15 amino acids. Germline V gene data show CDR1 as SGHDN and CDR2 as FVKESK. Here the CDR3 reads CASRPQGYSTDTQYF. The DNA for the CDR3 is TGTGCCAGCAGACCACAGGGTTATAGCACAGATACGCAGTATTTT.

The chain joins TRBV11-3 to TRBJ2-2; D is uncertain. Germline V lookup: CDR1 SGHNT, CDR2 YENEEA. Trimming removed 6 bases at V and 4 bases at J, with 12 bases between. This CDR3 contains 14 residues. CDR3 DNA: TGTGCCAGCAGGGGCGACTTTGGCACCGGGGAGCTGTTTTTT. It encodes CASRGDFGTGELFF. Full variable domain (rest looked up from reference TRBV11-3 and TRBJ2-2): EAGVVQSPRYKIIEKKQPVAFWCNPISGHNTLYWYLQNLGQGPELLIRYENEEAVDDSQLPKDRFSAERLKGVDSTLKIQPAELGDSAVYLCASRGDFGTGELFFGEGSRLTVL.

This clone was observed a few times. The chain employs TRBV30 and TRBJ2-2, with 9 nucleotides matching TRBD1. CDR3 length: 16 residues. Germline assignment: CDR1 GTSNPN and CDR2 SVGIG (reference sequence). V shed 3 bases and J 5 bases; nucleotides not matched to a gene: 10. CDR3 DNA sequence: TGTGCCTGGAGCGAAAAGGGACAGGGAGGTACCGGGGAGCTGTTTTTT. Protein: CAWSEKGQGGTGELFF. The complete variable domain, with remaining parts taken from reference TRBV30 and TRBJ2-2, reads SQTIHQWPATLVQPVGSPLSLECTVEGTSNPNLYWYRQAAGRGLQLLFYSVGIGQISSEVPQNLSASRPQDRQFILSSKKLLLSDSGFYLCAWSEKGQGGTGELFFGEGSRLTVL.

DNA of the CDR3: TGTGCCAGCTCATTTCCCACAGAATCCTATGGCTACACCTTC. Encoded protein: CASSFPTESYGYTF. The chain employs TRBV18 and TRBJ1-2; D gene unclear. V lost 5 bases to trimming and J lost 4 bases, with 14 bases between them. Germline loops: CDR1 KGHSH, CDR2 LQKENI. The CDR3 consists of 14 residues. The full variable domain, rest sourced from reference TRBV18 and TRBJ1-2, is NAGVMQNPRHLVRRRGQEARLRCSPMKGHSHVYWYRQLPEEGLKFMVYLQKENIIDESGMPKERFSAEFPKEGPSILRIQQVVRGDSAAYFCASSFPTESYGYTFGSGTRLTVV.

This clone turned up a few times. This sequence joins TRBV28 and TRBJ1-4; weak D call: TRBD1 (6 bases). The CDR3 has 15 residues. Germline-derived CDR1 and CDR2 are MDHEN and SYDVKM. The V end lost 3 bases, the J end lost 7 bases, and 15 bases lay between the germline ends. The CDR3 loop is CASSLSGTSPEKLFF. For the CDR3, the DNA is TGTGCCAGCAGTTTGTCCGGGACATCTCCTGAAAAACTGTTTTTT.

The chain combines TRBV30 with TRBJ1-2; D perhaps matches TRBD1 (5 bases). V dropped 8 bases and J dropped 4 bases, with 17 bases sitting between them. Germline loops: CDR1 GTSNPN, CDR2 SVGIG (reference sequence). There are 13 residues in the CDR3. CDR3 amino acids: CAHSTASRYGYTF. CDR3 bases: TGTGCCCACTCGACAGCGTCCCGCTATGGCTACACCTTC.

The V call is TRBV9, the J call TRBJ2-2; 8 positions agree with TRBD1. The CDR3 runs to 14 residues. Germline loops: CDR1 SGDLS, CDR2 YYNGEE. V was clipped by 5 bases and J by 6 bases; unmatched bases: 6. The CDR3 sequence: CASRSQGASGELFF. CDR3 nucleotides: TGTGCCAGCAGGAGCCAGGGGGCGTCCGGGGAGCTGTTTTTT.

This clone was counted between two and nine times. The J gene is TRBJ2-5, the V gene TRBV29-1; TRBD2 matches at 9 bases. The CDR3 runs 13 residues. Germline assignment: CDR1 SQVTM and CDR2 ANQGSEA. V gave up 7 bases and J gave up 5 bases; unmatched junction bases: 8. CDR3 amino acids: CSASGTSWETQYF. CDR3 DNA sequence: TGCAGCGCTTCCGGGACTAGCTGGGAGACCCAGTACTTC.

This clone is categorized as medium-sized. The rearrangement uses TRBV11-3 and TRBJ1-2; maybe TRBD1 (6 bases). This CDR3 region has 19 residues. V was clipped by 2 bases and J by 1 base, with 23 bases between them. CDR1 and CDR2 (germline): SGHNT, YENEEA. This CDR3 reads CASSLRARVGDTRNYGYTF. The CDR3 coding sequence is TGTGCCAGCAGCTTAAGGGCGCGGGTGGGGGACACTCGTAACTATGGCTACACCTTC.

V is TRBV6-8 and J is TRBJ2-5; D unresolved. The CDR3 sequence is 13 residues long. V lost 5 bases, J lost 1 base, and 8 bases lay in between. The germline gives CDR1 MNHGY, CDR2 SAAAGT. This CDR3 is CASSDPAQETQYF. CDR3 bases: TGTGCCAGCAGTGACCCAGCCCAAGAGACCCAGTACTTC.

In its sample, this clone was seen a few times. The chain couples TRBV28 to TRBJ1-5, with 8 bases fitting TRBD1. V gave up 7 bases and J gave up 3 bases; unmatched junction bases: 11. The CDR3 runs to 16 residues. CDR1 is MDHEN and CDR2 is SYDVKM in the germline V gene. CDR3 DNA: TGTGCCAGCAATTATAGGGGGACAGGCCACAATCAGCCCCAGCATTTT. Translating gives CASNYRGTGHNQPQHF. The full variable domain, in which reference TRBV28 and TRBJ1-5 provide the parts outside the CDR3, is DVKVTQSSRYLVKRTGEKVFLECVQDMDHENMFWYRQDPGLGLRLIYFSYDVKMKEKGDIPEGYSVSREKKERFSLILESASTNQTSMYLCASNYRGTGHNQPQHFGDGTRLSIL.

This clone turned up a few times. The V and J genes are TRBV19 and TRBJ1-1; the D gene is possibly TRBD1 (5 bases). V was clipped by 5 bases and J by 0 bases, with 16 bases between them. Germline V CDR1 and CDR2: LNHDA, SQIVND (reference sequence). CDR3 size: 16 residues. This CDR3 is CASSPGSRAMNTEAFF. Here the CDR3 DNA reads TGTGCCAGTAGTCCAGGGAGCCGTGCCATGAACACTGAAGCTTTCTTT.

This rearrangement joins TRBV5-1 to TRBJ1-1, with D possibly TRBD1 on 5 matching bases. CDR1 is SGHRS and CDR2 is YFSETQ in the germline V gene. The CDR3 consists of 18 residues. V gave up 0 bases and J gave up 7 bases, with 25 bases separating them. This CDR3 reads CASSLARREGRYASEAFF. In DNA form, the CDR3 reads TGCGCCAGCAGCTTGGCGCGCAGGGAGGGTCGGTATGCGAGTGAAGCTTTCTTT.

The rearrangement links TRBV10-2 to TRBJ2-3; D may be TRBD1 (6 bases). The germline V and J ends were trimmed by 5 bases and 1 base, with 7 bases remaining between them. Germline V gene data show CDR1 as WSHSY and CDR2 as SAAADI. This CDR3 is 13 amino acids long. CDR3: CASSTGRTDTQYF. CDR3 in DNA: TGCGCCAGCAGTACAGGGCGCACAGATACGCAGTATTTT.

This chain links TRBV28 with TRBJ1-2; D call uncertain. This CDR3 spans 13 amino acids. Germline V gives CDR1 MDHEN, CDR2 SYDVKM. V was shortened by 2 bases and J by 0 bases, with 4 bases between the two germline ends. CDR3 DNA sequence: TGTGCCAGCAGTTTAACAGCTAACTATGGCTACACCTTC. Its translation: CASSLTANYGYTF.

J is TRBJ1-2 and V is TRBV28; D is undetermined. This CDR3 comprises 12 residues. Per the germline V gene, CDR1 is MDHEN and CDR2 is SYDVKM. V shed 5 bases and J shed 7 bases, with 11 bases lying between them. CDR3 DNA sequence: TGTGCCAGCAGTCCGGGAGAATCTGGCTACACCTTC. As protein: CASSPGESGYTF.

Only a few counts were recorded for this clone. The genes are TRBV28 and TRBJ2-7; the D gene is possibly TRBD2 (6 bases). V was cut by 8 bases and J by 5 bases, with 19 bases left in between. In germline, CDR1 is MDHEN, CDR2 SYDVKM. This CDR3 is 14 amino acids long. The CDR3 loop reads CASEEGRKWDEQYF. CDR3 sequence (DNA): TGTGCCAGCGAAGAAGGGAGGAAGTGGGACGAGCAGTACTTC.

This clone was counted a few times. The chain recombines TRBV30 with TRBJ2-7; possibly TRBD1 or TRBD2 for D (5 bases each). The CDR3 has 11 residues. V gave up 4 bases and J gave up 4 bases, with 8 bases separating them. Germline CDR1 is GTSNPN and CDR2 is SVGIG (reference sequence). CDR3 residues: CAWTGPYEQYF. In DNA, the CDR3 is TGTGCCTGGACGGGGCCGTACGAGCAGTACTTC.

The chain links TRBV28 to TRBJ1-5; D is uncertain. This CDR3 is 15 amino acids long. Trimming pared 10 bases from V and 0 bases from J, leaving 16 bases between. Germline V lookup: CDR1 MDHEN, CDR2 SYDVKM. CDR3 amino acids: CATTSDGYSNQPQHF. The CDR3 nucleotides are TGTGCCACCACATCAGACGGATATAGCAATCAGCCCCAGCATTTT.

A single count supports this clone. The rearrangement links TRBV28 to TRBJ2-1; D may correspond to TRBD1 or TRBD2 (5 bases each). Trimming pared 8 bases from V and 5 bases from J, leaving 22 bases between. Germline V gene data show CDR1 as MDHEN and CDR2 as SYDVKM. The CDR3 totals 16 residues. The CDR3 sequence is CASGYKDPRGHNEQFF. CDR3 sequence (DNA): TGTGCCAGCGGGTACAAGGACCCCCGGGGACACAATGAGCAGTTCTTC.

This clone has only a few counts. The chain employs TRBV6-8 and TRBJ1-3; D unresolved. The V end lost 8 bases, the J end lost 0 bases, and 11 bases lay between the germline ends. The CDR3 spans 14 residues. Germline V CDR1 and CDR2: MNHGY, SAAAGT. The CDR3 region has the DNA TGTGCCAGCCATTCCCCAGGCTCTGGAAACACCATATATTTT. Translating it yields CASHSPGSGNTIYF.

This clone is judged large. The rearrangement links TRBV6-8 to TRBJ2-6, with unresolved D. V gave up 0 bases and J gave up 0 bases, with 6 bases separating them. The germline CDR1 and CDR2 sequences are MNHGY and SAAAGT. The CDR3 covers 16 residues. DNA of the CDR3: TGTGCCAGCAGTTACTCAATGGACTCTGGGGCCAACGTCCTGACTTTC. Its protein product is CASSYSMDSGANVLTF.

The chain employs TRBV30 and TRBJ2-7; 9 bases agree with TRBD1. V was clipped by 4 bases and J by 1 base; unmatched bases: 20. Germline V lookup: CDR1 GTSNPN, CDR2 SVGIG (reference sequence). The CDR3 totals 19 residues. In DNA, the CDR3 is TGTGCCTGGATTCGCAAGTCAGTGTGGGGACAGGGTCCATCCTACGAGCAGTACTTC. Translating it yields CAWIRKSVWGQGPSYEQYF.

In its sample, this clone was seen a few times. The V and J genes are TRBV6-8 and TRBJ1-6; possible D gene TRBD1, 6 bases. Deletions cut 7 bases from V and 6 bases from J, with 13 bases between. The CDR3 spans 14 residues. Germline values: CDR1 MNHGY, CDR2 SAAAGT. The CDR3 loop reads CASTRGSGNSPLHF. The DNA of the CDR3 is TGTGCCAGCACAAGGGGGTCGGGTAATTCACCCCTCCACTTT.

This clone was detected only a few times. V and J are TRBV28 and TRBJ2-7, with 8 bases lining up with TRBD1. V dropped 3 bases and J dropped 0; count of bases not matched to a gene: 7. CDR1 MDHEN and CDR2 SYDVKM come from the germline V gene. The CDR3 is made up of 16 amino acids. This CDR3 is CASSFPTGGISYEQYF. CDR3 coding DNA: TGTGCCAGCAGTTTCCCAACAGGGGGGATCTCCTACGAGCAGTACTTC.

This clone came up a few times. Here the CDR3 DNA reads TGTGCCAGCAGTGCTGGGACCTTCAACTATGGCTACACCTTC. Translation gives CASSAGTFNYGYTF. The chain links TRBV6-8 to TRBJ1-2; D possibly corresponds to TRBD1 (5 bases). Germline CDR1 and CDR2: MNHGY and SAAAGT. Deletions cut 5 bases from V and 2 bases from J, with 12 bases between. The CDR3 has 14 amino acids.

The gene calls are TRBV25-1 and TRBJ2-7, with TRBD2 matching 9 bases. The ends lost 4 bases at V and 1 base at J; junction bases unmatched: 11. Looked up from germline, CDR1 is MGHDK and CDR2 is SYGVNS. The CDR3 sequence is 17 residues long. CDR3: CASSGASGRYFSYEQYF. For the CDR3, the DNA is TGTGCCAGCAGTGGGGCCAGCGGGAGGTATTTTTCCTACGAGCAGTACTTC.

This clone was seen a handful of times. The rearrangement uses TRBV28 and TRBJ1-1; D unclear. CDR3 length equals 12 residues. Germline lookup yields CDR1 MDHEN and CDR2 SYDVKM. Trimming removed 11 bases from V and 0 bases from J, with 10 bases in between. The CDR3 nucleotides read TGTGCCGCAAGGGAGTTGAACACTGAAGCTTTCTTT. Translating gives CAARELNTEAFF.

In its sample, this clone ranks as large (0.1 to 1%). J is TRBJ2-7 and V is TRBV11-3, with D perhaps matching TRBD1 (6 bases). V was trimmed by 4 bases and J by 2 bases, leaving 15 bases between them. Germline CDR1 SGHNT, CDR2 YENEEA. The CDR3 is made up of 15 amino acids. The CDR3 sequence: CASSSQGPLPYEQYF. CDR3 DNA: TGTGCCAGCAGCTCACAGGGCCCCCTTCCCTACGAGCAGTACTTC.